The clone carrying this T cell receptor beta chain has more than one count but fewer than ten. The data stem from a study of T cell responses to AZD1222 COVID-19 vaccine. The CDR3 sequence is 15 residues long. V lost 2 bases, J lost 6 bases, and 2 bases stayed unmatched. The germline gives CDR1 SGHRS, CDR2 YFSETQ. Libraries were prepared by immunoSEQ multiplex PCR; TCRdb keeps only in-frame clonotypes and omits some of them. The sample includes about 120,000 clones, 75% to 90% of them seen just once. This sequence originates from an adult in good health. V is TRBV5-1 and J is TRBJ1-6; 10 bases fit TRBD1. Sample: peripheral blood, taken on day 0 of AZD1222 vaccination. CDR3 in amino acids: CASSLRTGGNSPLHF. As DNA, the CDR3 is TGCGCCAGCAGCTTAAGGACAGGGGGTAATTCACCCCTCCACTTT.